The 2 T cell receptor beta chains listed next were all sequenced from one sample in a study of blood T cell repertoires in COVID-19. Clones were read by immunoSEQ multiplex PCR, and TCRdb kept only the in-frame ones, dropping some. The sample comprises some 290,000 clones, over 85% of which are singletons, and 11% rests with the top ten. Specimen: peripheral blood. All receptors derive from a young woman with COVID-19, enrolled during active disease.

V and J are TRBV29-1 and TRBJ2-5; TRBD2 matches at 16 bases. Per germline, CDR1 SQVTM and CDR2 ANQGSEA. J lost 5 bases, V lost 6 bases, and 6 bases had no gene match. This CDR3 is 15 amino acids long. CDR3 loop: CSVAGLAGGVETQYF. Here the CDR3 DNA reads TGCAGCGTCGCGGGACTAGCGGGGGGGGTTGAGACCCAGTACTTC.

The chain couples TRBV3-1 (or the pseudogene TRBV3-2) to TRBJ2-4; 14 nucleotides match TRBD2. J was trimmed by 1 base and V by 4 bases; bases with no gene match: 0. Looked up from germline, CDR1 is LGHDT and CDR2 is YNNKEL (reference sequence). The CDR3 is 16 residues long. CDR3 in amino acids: CASSRLAGGAKNIQYF. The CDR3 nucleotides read TGTGCCAGCAGCCGACTAGCGGGGGGGGCCAAAAACATTCAGTACTTC.